This TCR beta chain stems from a study of blood T cell repertoires in COVID-19. Across the whole study: Acute and convalescent COVID-19 specimens originated in the United States, Italy and Spain. PBMCs, B-cell-depleted T cells, or T cells provided the cDNA or gDNA that made up the material.

CDR1 LNHDA and CDR2 SQIVND come from the germline V gene (reference sequence). This CDR3 comprises 16 residues. The junction had 8 bases not matched to a gene; V was cut back by 5 bases and J by 5 bases. In the authors' workflow: Cell counts per sample came from amplifying reference gene primers. Assay: immunoSEQ multiplex PCR; the TCRdb copy retains only in-frame clones and omits some. V and J calls plus clone size are reproduced from that table; the DNA served to infer D and trimming. The table lists just over 250,000 clones, more than 70% of them singletons. The sample taken for sequencing was peripheral blood. The chain carries TRBV19 and TRBJ2-1; 11 bases are a match to TRBD2. The sequence came from a woman aged 45-59 years with acute or convalescent COVID-19. The CDR3 coding sequence is TGTGCCAGTAGTCACCTAGTGGGACTAGCGGACAATGAGCAGTTCTTC. This gives the protein CASSHLVGLADNEQFF.